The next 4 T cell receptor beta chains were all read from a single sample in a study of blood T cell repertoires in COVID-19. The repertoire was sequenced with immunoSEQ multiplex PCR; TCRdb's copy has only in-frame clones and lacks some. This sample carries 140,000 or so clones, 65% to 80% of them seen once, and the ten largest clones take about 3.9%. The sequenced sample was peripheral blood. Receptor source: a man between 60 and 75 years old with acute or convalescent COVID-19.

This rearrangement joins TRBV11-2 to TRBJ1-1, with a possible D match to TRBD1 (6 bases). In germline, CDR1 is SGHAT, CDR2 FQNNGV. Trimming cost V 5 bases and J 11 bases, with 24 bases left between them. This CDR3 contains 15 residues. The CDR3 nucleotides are TGTGCCAGCAGCCCTAGCCGGGACACCCTCGATGGGGCTTTCTTT. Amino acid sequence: CASSPSRDTLDGAFF.

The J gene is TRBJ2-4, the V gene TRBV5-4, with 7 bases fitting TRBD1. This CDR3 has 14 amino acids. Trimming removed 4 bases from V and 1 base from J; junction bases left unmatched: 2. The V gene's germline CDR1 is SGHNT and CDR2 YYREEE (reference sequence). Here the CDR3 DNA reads TGTGCCAGCAGCATGACAGGGGCCAAAAACATTCAGTACTTC. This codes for CASSMTGAKNIQYF.

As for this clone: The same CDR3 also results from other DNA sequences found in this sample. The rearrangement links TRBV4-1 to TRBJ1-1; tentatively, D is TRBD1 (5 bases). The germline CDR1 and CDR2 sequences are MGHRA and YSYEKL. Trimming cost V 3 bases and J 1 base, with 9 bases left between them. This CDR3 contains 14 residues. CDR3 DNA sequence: TGCGCCAGCAGCCAGGTAACAGGGAACACTGAAGCTTTCTTT. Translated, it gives CASSQVTGNTEAFF.

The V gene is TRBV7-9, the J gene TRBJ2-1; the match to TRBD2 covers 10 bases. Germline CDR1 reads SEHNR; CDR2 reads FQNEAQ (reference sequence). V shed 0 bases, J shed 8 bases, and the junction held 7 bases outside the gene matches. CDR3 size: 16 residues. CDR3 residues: CASSLAPSGSSDEQFF. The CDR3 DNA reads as TGTGCCAGCAGCTTAGCTCCTAGCGGGAGTTCCGATGAGCAGTTCTTC.